These 4 T cell receptor beta chains were sequenced from one sample in a study of blood T cells in healthy people across ages. Then a second PCR, running roughly 7 to 12 cycles, was carried out with a sample-barcoded 5' primer and a J-beta primer mix. TCRdb re-called the 5' RACE reads with MiXCR, one entry per CDR3 protein. The data contain around 690,000 distinct CDR3 sequences, roughly 50% of them seen just once; the ten biggest clones take up 30% to 40%. Sequencing was performed on blood. The receptors here all came from a man aged 55-75 years in good health.

Regarding this clonotype: At one boundary the junction diverges from the germline segment, which might be a read error. This sequence joins TRBV5-1 and TRBJ2-2, with 7 bases aligning to TRBD2. The CDR3 is made up of 17 amino acids. CDR1 and CDR2 (germline): SGHRS, YFSETQ. Here the CDR3 reads CASSLRLAETNTGELFF. In DNA form, the CDR3 reads TGCGCCAGCAGCTTGAGGCTAGCGGAAACGAACACCGGGGAACTGTTTTTT.

This clonotype was observed a few times. This rearrangement joins TRBV6-5 to TRBJ2-5; 7 nucleotides line up with TRBD1. Germline values: CDR1 MNHEY, CDR2 SVGAGI. The CDR3 contains 14 residues. V gave up 5 bases and J gave up 4 bases; unmatched junction bases: 7. For the CDR3, the DNA is TGTGCCAGCAGTCCAGGGACAGAGAGAGAGACCCAGTACTTC. This codes for CASSPGTERETQYF.

The sample holds many counts of this clonotype. V usage is TRBV6-5 and J usage is TRBJ2-7; D ambiguous. Trimming shortened V by 3 bases and J by 7 bases, and 7 bases separated the two germline ends. From germline, CDR1 is MNHEY and CDR2 SVGAGI. The CDR3 consists of 11 residues. The CDR3 reads CASSYGFEQYF. As DNA, the CDR3 is TGTGCCAGCAGTTATGGGTTTGAGCAGTACTTC.

This clonotype was counted between two and nine times. This rearrangement joins TRBV28 to TRBJ2-5, with 14 bases lining up with TRBD2. The length of the CDR3 is 18 residues. J lost 3 bases, V lost 5 bases, and 11 bases had no gene match. Per germline, CDR1 MDHEN and CDR2 SYDVKM. The CDR3 nucleotides read TGTGCCAGCAGTCCGCTACGACTAGCGGGGGGGAACAAAGAGACCCAGTACTTC. Its translation: CASSPLRLAGGNKETQYF.